This TCR beta chain was obtained from a study of vaccination and CD4 T cells after COVID-19. Study background: Overlapping SARS-CoV-2, HCoV-NL63, HCoV-OC43 and HCoV-229E spike peptides were used to stimulate cells.

The study sequenced cultured CD4+ T cell DNA using the Oncomine TCR Beta short-read assay. MiXCR was run by TCRdb on the PCR reads, yielding one entry per CDR3 protein. The sample records 15,000 to 20,000 distinct CDR3 sequences, roughly 61% being singletons. The sample's treatment: approximately 11-day PBMC culture with coronavirus spike peptide pools or control peptides (ViraFEST assay). With around 9.2 ug/ml peptide pools and approximately 10 IU/ml IL-2, PBMCs were cultured at about 2 million per well. Details on this clonotype: Its antigen remains unidentified.

The TCR originated in a human donor who had recovered from COVID-19. The specimen sequenced was CD4+ T cells from blood, cultured in vitro.

CDR3 DNA: TGTGCCAGCAGCGCCGTAGCGGACCAAGAGACCCAGTACTTC. This translates into CASSAVADQETQYF. The chain is built from TRBV7-3 and TRBJ2-5; perhaps TRBD2 as D (6 bases). The germline gives CDR1 SGHTA, CDR2 FQGTGA. V lost 5 bases, J lost 0 bases, and 10 bases lay in between. The CDR3 has 14 residues.